Listed here is a single T cell receptor (beta chain). What it recognizes is unknown. This could be a read error, since a much larger clone is one nucleotide away. In the source study's methods: A classifier for distant metastasis in papillary thyroid cancer was constructed using CDR3 differences observed across clinicopathological groups. Using MiXCR, TCRdb re-called clones from the PCR reads. The V and J calls reflect TCRdb's pipeline rather than the authors' work. The data show approximately 30,000 clones, around 4% seen once. The V gene lost 7 bases and the J gene lost 5 bases, with 14 bases spanning the gap. This CDR3 spans 12 amino acids. The germline gives CDR1 SQVTM, CDR2 ANQGSEA. Until they underwent thyroid surgery, no patient had received any treatment. The data belong to a study of metastatic and nonmetastatic thyroid tumors. The wider study: Repertoires from malignant and benign thyroid patients were compared across blood and tumor or nodule tissue.

Study results and limitations: TCR beta diversity was reportedly significantly higher in malignant thyroid tumors than benign nodules, in blood and tumor.

The sample comprised blood. J is TRBJ2-5 and V is TRBV29-1; D unresolved. The sequence derives from a male donor with papillary thyroid cancer or a benign thyroid nodule (not recorded which). Some clones in this sample may be carry-over from other donors' samples. The CDR3 loop reads CSARYYPETQYF. As DNA, the CDR3 is TGCAGCGCTCGTTACTATCCGGAGACCCAGTACTTC.